This TCR beta chain came from a study of Ad26.COV2.S vaccination and SARS-CoV-2 variants. Overall study findings and caveats: Total T cell responses were possibly underestimated by TCR breadth and depth analyses.

The sample's treatment: roughly 18 received Ad26.COV2.S at low or high dose, single or two shots; about 5 received placebo; per-sample allocation not given. After the first vaccine or placebo injection, samples were drawn on day 63. Aged 18-55 years, donor was enrolled in Boston in about 2020. Clones were read by immunoSEQ multiplex PCR, and TCRdb kept only the in-frame ones, dropping some. Seen here are roughly 460,000 clones, approximately 90% observed once, and the top ten hold 1.5% to 2%. The V gene lost 2 bases and the J gene lost 1 base, with 17 bases spanning the gap. Germline loops: CDR1 GTSNPN, CDR2 SVGIG (reference sequence). The CDR3 sequence is 16 residues long. Comment on this clone: Antigen: not known.

The TCR comes from a person between 18 and 60 years old who received the Ad26.COV2.S COVID-19 vaccine or a placebo. The V and J genes are TRBV30 and TRBJ1-1; the D is unclear. The starting material was peripheral blood, obtained in a trial of Ad26.COV2.S vaccine versus placebo. The CDR3 nucleotides read TGTGCCTGGAGTTCCCTGTTCCAGCGGCCGAACACTGAAGCTTTCTTT. It yields the protein CAWSSLFQRPNTEAFF.